The clone carrying this T cell receptor beta chain showed up just a few times. Its antigen is still unknown. Generated by immunoSEQ multiplex PCR, the TCRdb table keeps only in-frame clones and is missing some. The profile shows 75,000 to 100,000 clones, 70% to 85% of them singletons. This sample is part of a study of neoadjuvant anti-PD-1 for oral cavity cancer. Turning to the study itself: Around day 43, patients without progression received a fourth nivolumab dose before surgery.

Trimming removed 4 bases from V and 0 bases from J; junction bases left unmatched: 8. The CDR3 has 17 residues. Looked up from germline, CDR1 is MRHNA and CDR2 is SNTAGT. Study-level points and caveats: With three patients per group, TCR findings need larger cohorts.

The specimen comprised PBMCs, sampled before nivolumab (anti-PD-1) treatment. The sequence was collected from a person between 40 and 85 years old with oral cavity squamous cell carcinoma. The rearrangement joins TRBV6-4 to TRBJ1-2; the match to TRBD1 covers 10 bases. The DNA of the CDR3 is TGTGCCAGCAGTGGAATCGGGACAGGGGATACTAACTATGGCTACACCTTC. Translation gives CASSGIGTGDTNYGYTF.